One and the same sample provided the 31 T cell receptor beta chains below, sequenced in a study of cytomegalovirus exposure and HLA in healthy donors. It was with 60 Vbeta and 13 Jbeta primers that the PCR ran. TCRdb's copy holds only in-frame clones and misses some; the assay was immunoSEQ multiplex PCR. The table includes 100,000 to 150,000 clones, around 80% detected once. The sample taken for sequencing was PBMCs. The source of these receptors is a woman aged 60-75 years in good health and CMV-seropositive.

This clone was observed a handful of times. The V and J genes are TRBV19 and TRBJ2-2; 9 bases are shared with TRBD2. Unmatched junction bases numbered 8, after V lost 6 bases and J lost 3 bases. Germline V gene data show CDR1 as LNHDA and CDR2 as SQIVND (reference sequence). The CDR3 runs to 16 residues. Here the CDR3 DNA reads TGTGCCAGTAGGGATAGCGGGAGTCTTGACACCGGGGAGCTGTTTTTT. Amino acid sequence: CASRDSGSLDTGELFF.

CDR3 sequence: CSATPAAGTGRETQYF. Written as DNA, the CDR3 is TGCAGCGCAACCCCTGCAGCTGGGACAGGGAGAGAGACCCAGTACTTC. This sequence joins TRBV29-1 and TRBJ2-5; TRBD1 aligns across 9 bases. The trim removed 7 bases at V and 4 bases at J, leaving 16 bases unmatched. CDR1 is SQVTM and CDR2 is ANQGSEA in the germline V gene. This CDR3 has 16 amino acids.

This sequence joins TRBV4-2 and TRBJ2-3; 12 bases line up with TRBD2. In germline, CDR1 is LGHNA, CDR2 YNFKEQ. The CDR3 is 18 residues long. V trimming: 1 base; J trimming: 6 bases; junction bases outside the gene matches: 11. CDR3 region: CASSQVGLAGGPEDTQYF. The CDR3 DNA follows: TGTGCCAGCAGCCAAGTCGGGCTAGCGGGGGGGCCCGAGGATACGCAGTATTTT.

The rearrangement joins TRBV18 to TRBJ1-2, with D maybe TRBD1 (6 bases). The V and J ends lost 2 bases and 5 bases respectively, with 12 bases between them. Germline lookup yields CDR1 KGHSH and CDR2 LQKENI. The CDR3 length is 14 residues. The CDR3 bases are TGTGCCAGCTCACCAGAGGACAGACGATATGGCTACACCTTC. Translation: CASSPEDRRYGYTF.

The chain carries TRBV14 and TRBJ2-3, with a tentative D call TRBD2 (7 bases). Trimming took off 0 bases at V and 6 bases at J, with 19 bases between the two ends. Germline V gene lookup returns CDR1 SGHDN and CDR2 FVKESK. This CDR3 is 17 amino acids long. The CDR3 here is CASSQDGYGGGQDTQYF. As DNA, the CDR3 is TGTGCCAGCAGCCAAGATGGTTACGGCGGGGGCCAGGATACGCAGTATTTT.

This chain uses TRBV5-1 with TRBJ2-7; TRBD2 agrees at 9 bases. The CDR3 spans 16 residues. V shed 2 bases and J 4 bases; nucleotides not matched to a gene: 10. CDR1 SGHRS and CDR2 YFSETQ come from the germline V gene. The DNA for the CDR3 is TGCGCCAGCAGCTTCTATAGCGGGAGAAAGGGGTACGAGCAGTACTTC. Translated: CASSFYSGRKGYEQYF. Together with reference TRBV5-1 and TRBJ2-7, the CDR3 gives the full variable domain: KAGVTQTPRYLIKTRGQQVTLSCSPISGHRSVSWYQQTPGQGLQFLFEYFSETQRNKGNFPGRFSGRQFSNSRSEMNVSTLELGDSALYLCASSFYSGRKGYEQYFGPGTRLTVT.

The chain combines TRBV19 with TRBJ1-1; D may be TRBD1 (5 bases). CDR1 LNHDA and CDR2 SQIVND come from the germline V gene (reference sequence). The CDR3 spans 15 residues. V shed 4 bases and J shed 4 bases, with 16 bases lying between them. The CDR3 DNA follows: TGTGCCAGTAGTACCTCCCAGGGTCTGGGCACTGAAGCTTTCTTT. Its translation: CASSTSQGLGTEAFF.

V usage is TRBV9 and J usage is TRBJ1-1, with 8 bases fitting TRBD1. CDR3 length equals 15 residues. With V trimmed by 4 bases and J by 5 bases, 10 bases remained unmatched. Looked up from germline, CDR1 is SGDLS and CDR2 is YYNGEE. As DNA, the CDR3 is TGTGCCAGCAGCTCACCAGGGGGCGAGGGTACTGAAGCTTTCTTT. As protein: CASSSPGGEGTEAFF. Full variable domain (missing parts from reference TRBV9 and TRBJ1-1): DSGVTQTPKHLITATGQRVTLRCSPRSGDLSVYWYQQSLDQGLQFLIQYYNGEERAKGNILERFSAQQFPDLHSELNLSSLELGDSALYFCASSSPGGEGTEAFFGQGTRLTVV.

The rearrangement links TRBV4-3 to TRBJ2-5, with a tentative D call TRBD1 (5 bases). Germline V gene data show CDR1 as LGHNA and CDR2 as YSLEER. This CDR3 contains 15 residues. V was clipped by 4 bases and J by 4 bases, with 16 bases between them. The CDR3 spells CASSPEDTRRETQYF. CDR3 in DNA: TGCGCCAGCAGCCCCGAGGACACCAGACGAGAGACCCAGTACTTC.

V gene TRBV7-2 combines with J gene TRBJ2-5; the match to TRBD1 covers 9 bases. The closer fit of TRBJ2-7 to the DNA end suggests the J call may be wrong. Germline lookup yields CDR1 SGHTA and CDR2 FQGNSA. The CDR3 has 15 amino acids. The CDR3 loop is CASSLTGDREYEQYF. The CDR3 nucleotides read TGTGCCAGCAGCTTAACTGGGGACAGGGAGTACGAGCAGTACTTC.

J is TRBJ2-5 and V is TRBV7-2, with 7 bases identical to TRBD2. Germline V CDR1 and CDR2: SGHTA, FQGNSA. This CDR3 spans 16 amino acids. Trimming took 0 bases from V and 3 from J; bases not matched to a gene: 7. In DNA form, the CDR3 reads TGTGCCAGCAGCTTAGCGGTACTAGCGACCGAAGAGACCCAGTACTTC. Its translation is CASSLAVLATEETQYF.

The chain links TRBV1 to TRBJ2-5; the table's D call, TRBD2, has no DNA check behind it. TRBV1 is flagged as a pseudogene. This CDR3 spans 17 amino acids. The CDR3 nucleotides are TGCACCAGCAGCCAAGATGGTCACGGGGGGGCCTATGAGACCCAGTACTTC. As protein: CTSSQDGHGGAYETQYF.

The rearrangement links TRBV7-3 to TRBJ2-1; the match to TRBD2 covers 7 bases. The CDR3 has 16 residues. Trimming removed 0 bases from V and 6 bases from J; junction bases left unmatched: 8. The germline V gene encodes CDR1 SGHTA and CDR2 FQGTGA. The CDR3, as DNA: TGTGCCAGCAGCTTAACGGGAGCGGGGCAAGGCAATGAGCAGTTCTTC. Protein product: CASSLTGAGQGNEQFF.

About this clone itself: Other nucleotide sequences from this sample produce the same CDR3. The chain joins TRBV30 to TRBJ1-5; D is unresolved. Trimming removed 0 bases at V and 2 bases at J, with 8 bases between. The CDR3 runs 14 residues. CDR1 GTSNPN and CDR2 SVGIG come from the germline V gene (reference sequence). The CDR3 protein is CAWSVLEGNQPQHF. For the CDR3, the DNA is TGTGCCTGGAGTGTACTCGAGGGCAATCAGCCCCAGCATTTT.

The gene calls are TRBV6-4 and TRBJ2-1; TRBD1 matches at 7 bases. With V trimmed by 6 bases and J by 3 bases, 8 bases remained unmatched. Germline CDR1 is MRHNA and CDR2 is SNTAGT. The CDR3 has 15 residues. CDR3 in DNA: TGTGCCAGCAGCGAGGGGGCTGGGGGCTACAATGAGCAGTTCTTC. The encoded protein is CASSEGAGGYNEQFF.

The chain carries TRBV5-1 and TRBJ1-6; 9 bases align to TRBD1. Germline loops: CDR1 SGHRS, CDR2 YFSETQ. The CDR3 consists of 15 residues. V gave up 6 bases and J gave up 7 bases; unmatched junction bases: 8. The DNA for the CDR3 is TGCGCCAGCACCACAACAGGGGGCATCAATTCACCCCTCCACTTT. It codes for CASTTTGGINSPLHF. Full variable domain (missing parts from reference TRBV5-1 and TRBJ1-6): KAGVTQTPRYLIKTRGQQVTLSCSPISGHRSVSWYQQTPGQGLQFLFEYFSETQRNKGNFPGRFSGRQFSNSRSEMNVSTLELGDSALYLCASTTTGGINSPLHFGNGTRLTVT.

This clone was counted a few times. In DNA form, the CDR3 reads TGTGCCAGCAGCGTAGGGTTACAGGAGACAGATACGCAGTATTTT. This sequence encodes CASSVGLQETDTQYF. The genes are TRBV9 and TRBJ2-3, with D possibly being TRBD1 (5 bases). With 0 bases removed from V and 3 bases from J, the gap between germline ends came to 11 bases. CDR3 length: 15 amino acids. From germline, CDR1 is SGDLS and CDR2 YYNGEE.

The J gene is TRBJ2-2, the V gene TRBV9; 14 bases map to TRBD2. Losses at the gene ends were 3 bases for V and 6 bases for J; bases not matched to a gene: 10. Germline assignment: CDR1 SGDLS and CDR2 YYNGEE. The length of the CDR3 is 18 residues. CDR3 sequence reads: CASSGGTSGSLRSGELFF. The CDR3 nucleotides read TGTGCCAGCAGCGGTGGGACTAGCGGGAGTCTCCGGTCCGGGGAGCTGTTTTTT.

This chain connects TRBV4-3 to TRBJ1-1, with 7 bases lining up with TRBD1. This CDR3 comprises 16 residues. The V segment lost 6 bases and the J segment 8 bases; nucleotides outside the gene matches: 18. CDR1 LGHNA and CDR2 YSLEER come from the germline V gene. The CDR3 here is CASRLITGDSSKEAFF. The CDR3 nucleotides are TGCGCCAGCAGACTCATTACAGGGGATAGTTCCAAAGAAGCTTTCTTT.

This clone showed up just a few times. V gene TRBV20-1 combines with J gene TRBJ2-7, with TRBD1 matching 7 bases. After removal of 5 bases from V and 7 bases from J, the junction contained 5 bases not matched to a gene. Germline values: CDR1 DFQATT, CDR2 SNEGSKA (reference sequence). The CDR3 length is 11 residues. The CDR3 protein is CSARGQREQYF. The CDR3 DNA sequence: TGCAGTGCTCGGGGACAGCGGGAGCAGTACTTC.

V is TRBV6-1 and J is TRBJ1-4; 7 bases are shared with TRBD1. The V gene's germline CDR1 is MNHNS and CDR2 SASEGT. This CDR3 is built from 15 residues. V lost 5 bases, J lost 7 bases, and 10 bases stayed unmatched. The CDR3 DNA follows: TGTGCCAGCAGTACGACGACAGGGACGGGTGAAAAACTGTTTTTT. Amino acids: CASSTTTGTGEKLFF.

This clone was picked up one time. The V gene is TRBV7-9, the J gene TRBJ1-4; perhaps TRBD1 as D (6 bases). CDR3 length: 16 residues. Germline V lookup: CDR1 SEHNR, CDR2 FQNEAQ (reference sequence). Trimming stripped 0 bases from V and 8 bases from J, with 16 bases between. CDR3 DNA sequence: TGTGCCAGCAGCTTAGCGGGCAGGGGAATTGTCGAAAAACTGTTTTTT. This codes for CASSLAGRGIVEKLFF.

This clone has a handful of counts. The chain recombines TRBV19 with TRBJ1-5; possible D gene TRBD1, 5 bases. The CDR3 runs to 15 residues. Trimming removed 6 bases from V and 4 bases from J, with 16 bases in between. Germline CDR1 LNHDA, CDR2 SQIVND (reference sequence). CDR3 in DNA: TGTGCCAGTAGGCGGGGGACCGAAACTAATCAGCCCCAGCATTTT. Amino acids: CASRRGTETNQPQHF. Variable domain in full (rest from reference TRBV19 and TRBJ1-5): DGGITQSPKYLFRKEGQNVTLSCEQNLNHDAMYWYRQDPGQGLRLIYYSQIVNDFQKGDIAEGYSVSREKKESFPLTVTSAQKNPTAFYLCASRRGTETNQPQHFGDGTRLSIL.

This clone appeared a few times. The chain combines TRBV7-9 with TRBJ2-1; D gene ambiguous. Per germline, CDR1 SEHNR and CDR2 FQNEAQ (reference sequence). The CDR3 sequence is 15 residues long. V lost 0 bases to trimming and J lost 9 bases, with 15 bases between them. Here the CDR3 reads CASSLAPGPGGEQFF. The CDR3 DNA follows: TGTGCCAGCAGCTTAGCGCCGGGTCCGGGTGGTGAGCAGTTCTTC.

The chain carries TRBV7-7 and TRBJ2-2; possibly TRBD1 for D (7 bases). CDR3 length equals 13 residues. The germline CDR1 and CDR2 sequences are SSHAT and FNYEAQ (reference sequence). The CDR3 nucleotides are TGTGCTAGCTCAGGGGGGTTCGGCGGGGAGCTGTTTTTT. It is translated as CASSGGFGGELFF.

The rearrangement links TRBV2 to TRBJ1-1; tentative D call: TRBD1 (5 bases). CDR3 size: 15 residues. Looked up from germline, CDR1 is SNHLY and CDR2 is FYNNEI. V dropped 6 bases and J dropped 0 bases, with 14 bases sitting between them. The CDR3 protein is CASRSQDSVNTEAFF. The CDR3 bases are TGTGCCAGCAGGTCCCAAGACAGTGTGAACACTGAAGCTTTCTTT. Based on the CDR3 plus reference TRBV2 and TRBJ1-1, the full variable domain is EPEVTQTPSHQVTQMGQEVILRCVPISNHLYFYWYRQILGQKVEFLVSFYNNEISEKSEIFDDQFSVERPDGSNFTLKIRSTKLEDSAMYFCASRSQDSVNTEAFFGQGTRLTVV.

The chain combines TRBV19 with TRBJ1-2, with 9 nucleotides matching TRBD1. The trim removed 4 bases at V and 7 bases at J, leaving 13 bases unmatched. The CDR3 runs to 16 residues. The germline V gene has CDR1 LNHDA and CDR2 SQIVND (reference sequence). The chain's CDR3 is CASSTRPGQGAGGYTF. The CDR3 bases are TGTGCCAGTAGTACGCGGCCGGGACAGGGTGCCGGTGGCTACACCTTC.

In regard to this clone: Other DNA variants within this sample encode the same CDR3. This chain joins TRBV7-2 and TRBJ1-1; no definite D call. This CDR3 spans 15 amino acids. V shed 0 bases and J shed 1 base, with 9 bases lying between them. Germline CDR1 SGHTA, CDR2 FQGNSA. In DNA form, the CDR3 reads TGTGCCAGCAGCTTAGCCCCCACACAGAACACTGAAGCTTTCTTT. Translation gives CASSLAPTQNTEAFF. Full variable domain (remainder filled in from reference TRBV7-2 and TRBJ1-1): GAGVSQSPSNKVTEKGKDVELRCDPISGHTALYWYRQSLGQGLEFLIYFQGNSAPDKSGLPSDRFSAERTGGSVSTLTIQRTQQEDSAVYLCASSLAPTQNTEAFFGQGTRLTVV.

V usage is TRBV27 and J usage is TRBJ1-4; D not resolved. The CDR3 runs 16 residues. The germline gives CDR1 MNHEY, CDR2 SMNVEV (reference sequence). Trimming removed 6 bases at V and 0 bases at J, with 14 bases between. The CDR3: CASSPFGGSTNEKLFF. The CDR3 DNA sequence: TGTGCCAGCAGCCCTTTTGGAGGGTCAACTAATGAAAAACTGTTTTTT.

The rearrangement uses TRBV7-8 and TRBJ2-7, with a tentative D call TRBD1 (6 bases). The length of the CDR3 is 14 residues. Trimming took off 2 bases at V and 7 bases at J, with 15 bases between the two ends. Germline-derived CDR1 and CDR2 are SGHVS and FQNEAQ. The CDR3 sequence: CASSLKGRGGEQYF. For the CDR3, the DNA is TGTGCCAGCAGCTTAAAAGGCAGGGGTGGTGAGCAGTACTTC.

Only one count was recorded for this clone. V and J are TRBV6-5 and TRBJ2-7; 11 bases are a match to TRBD2. The CDR3 is 14 amino acids. J lost 4 bases, V lost 5 bases, and 4 bases had no gene match. Germline CDR1 MNHEY, CDR2 SVGAGI. The CDR3 bases are TGTGCCAGCAGTGAGACTAGCGGGATATACGAGCAGTACTTC. Amino acids: CASSETSGIYEQYF.